The rows below give T cell receptor beta chains drawn from one sample of a study of shared clonotypes between healthy human individuals. Assay used: immunoSEQ multiplex PCR; TCRdb lists only in-frame clones, some missing. The data show about 2 million clones, roughly 94% seen once. The sequenced material came from naive CD8+ T cells sorted from blood. All receptors derive from a man younger than 35 in good health. CDR3s include the opening cysteine and the closing phenylalanine or tryptophan. D genes are given only for firm matches. Expanded clones are given a class, and other clones once, few, many or no size at all.

v_gene	j_gene	d_gene	abundance	CDR3nt	CDR3aa
TRBV9	TRBJ2-3	TRBD1	-	TGTGCCAGCAGCGTAGAGGGACAGTTCACAGATACGCAGTATTTT	CASSVEGQFTDTQYF
TRBV13	TRBJ2-7	-	-	TGTGCCAGCAGTAAGTCCGACAGCTACGAGCAGTACTTC	CASSKSDSYEQYF
TRBV4-1	TRBJ2-7	-	-	TGCGCCAGCAGCCAAGATCCGGGTTCCTACGAGCAGTACTTC	CASSQDPGSYEQYF
TRBV7-2	TRBJ1-2	-	-	TGTGCCAGCAGCAACTTCAGGGTTCGGGGCTACACCTTC	CASSNFRVRGYTF
TRBV5-6	TRBJ2-7	-	-	TGTGCCAGCAGCCCTGGGTCGGTTTTCTACGAGCAGTACTTC	CASSPGSVFYEQYF
TRBV27	TRBJ2-5	TRBD1	-	TGTGCCAGCAGTTTTACCTTTACGACAGGGCCTCGAGAGACCCAGTACTTC	CASSFTFTTGPRETQYF
TRBV7-2	TRBJ2-1	TRBD1	-	TGTGCCAGCAGCTCAGACCGGGACAGGGCGGATGAGCAGTTCTTC	CASSSDRDRADEQFF
TRBV7-9	TRBJ2-7	-	-	TGTGCCAGCAGCTTAGCTTACTCCCCCTACGAGCAGTACTTC	CASSLAYSPYEQYF
TRBV4-1	TRBJ2-5	-	-	TGCGCCAGCAGCCAAGTCCCCAGGGAGACCCAGTACTTC	CASSQVPRETQYF
TRBV5-4	TRBJ2-7	TRBD1	-	TGTGCCAGCAGACGGGGACAGGGGGTCCACGAGCAGTACTTC	CASRRGQGVHEQYF
TRBV27	TRBJ2-1	-	-	TGTGCCAGCAGTATGTTTTTTGGGTTGGAGCAGTTCTTC	CASSMFFGLEQFF
TRBV4-3	TRBJ2-5	TRBD2	once	TGCGCCAGCAGCCCGAGACTAGCGGGCATCAAAGAGACCCAGTACTTC	CASSPRLAGIKETQYF
TRBV6-6	TRBJ2-7	-	-	TGTGCCAGCAGATCGACAGGTTTTGACTACGAGCAGTACTTC	CASRSTGFDYEQYF
TRBV13	TRBJ2-1	TRBD2	-	TGTGCCAGCAGCGTTAGGGCGCGGCTAGCGGGACACAATGAGCAGTTCTTC	CASSVRARLAGHNEQFF
TRBV29-1	TRBJ1-2	-	-	TGCAGCGTTGAAGATACGTGGCCCGCACCTAACTATGGCTACACCTTC	CSVEDTWPAPNYGYTF
TRBV19	TRBJ2-3	TRBD1	-	TGTGCCAGTAGTGGGACAGGGCTGGATACGCAGTATTTT	CASSGTGLDTQYF
TRBV2	TRBJ2-7	TRBD2	once	TGTGCCAGCAGCCGCGGGGGGCCCTACGAGCAGTACTTC	CASSRGGPYEQYF
TRBV27	TRBJ2-1	TRBD2	-	TGTGCCAGCAAGATCCTAGCGGGAGTGTCCAATGAGCAGTTCTTC	CASKILAGVSNEQFF
TRBV23-1	TRBJ2-2	-	-	TGCGCCAGCAGTCAGAAGGGGGTAGCCGGGAACACCGGGGAGCTGTTTTTT	CASSQKGVAGNTGELFF
TRBV11-2	TRBJ2-7	-	-	TGTGCCAGCAGCCCAATCTTGGTACTCGAGCAGTACTTC	CASSPILVLEQYF
TRBV21-1	TRBJ1-3	-	-	TGTGCCAGCAGCAATGGACCGGGACATCTAGCCGCGAGCTCTGGAAACACCATATATTTT	CASSNGPGHLAASSGNTIYF
TRBV11-2	TRBJ1-6	-	-	TGTGCCAGCAGCTTACAGTCGAGCTCCTATAATTCACCCCTCCACTTT	CASSLQSSSYNSPLHF
TRBV2	TRBJ1-5	-	-	TGTGCCAGCAGTTCCTCGTATAGCAATCAGCCCCAGCATTTT	CASSSSYSNQPQHF
TRBV2	TRBJ2-7	-	-	TGTGCCACCTCCCCCGACTCCTACGAGCAGTACTTC	CATSPDSYEQYF
TRBV5-4	TRBJ2-2	-	once	TGTGCCAGCACCGGGGACTCCGCCGAGGCCGGGGAGCTGTTTTTT	CASTGDSAEAGELFF
TRBV13	TRBJ2-7	-	-	TGTGCCAGCAGCGCCCACAGGGAAAGCTCCTACGAGCAGTACTTC	CASSAHRESSYEQYF
TRBV9	TRBJ2-3	-	-	TGTGCCAGCAGCGCCGCCGTAGCGGTAAGCACAGATACGCAGTATTTT	CASSAAVAVSTDTQYF
TRBV7-8	TRBJ2-3	TRBD2	-	TGTGCCAGCAGCTTCAAACTAGCGGGGGGGCATTCAGATACGCAGTATTTT	CASSFKLAGGHSDTQYF
TRBV5-1	TRBJ2-7	-	-	TGCGCCAGCAGCCCCGGGCCAAGTGGATACGAGCAGTACTTC	CASSPGPSGYEQYF
TRBV7-9	TRBJ2-3	-	-	TGTGCCAGCAGCTTAGCTTATTCGGGCAGCTTCACAGATACGCAGTATTTT	CASSLAYSGSFTDTQYF
TRBV7-9	TRBJ2-7	TRBD1	-	TGTGCCAGCAGCTTAGGTTTGAGGGGGCCCGACGAGCAGTACTTC	CASSLGLRGPDEQYF
TRBV6-5	TRBJ2-7	-	-	TGTGCCAGTTCCCCCACGACACCTCCCTACGAGCAGTACTTC	CASSPTTPPYEQYF
TRBV28	TRBJ1-4	-	-	TGTGCCAGCAGTTTTTCTCGAGCAACTAATGAAAAACTGTTTTTT	CASSFSRATNEKLFF
TRBV10-1	TRBJ2-5	-	-	TGCGCCAGCAGTGACGGCACGCGGCCCGAAGAGACCCAGTACTTC	CASSDGTRPEETQYF
TRBV30	TRBJ1-6	TRBD1	-	TGTGCCTGGAGTGTATCACACAGGGGCGGATCACCCCTCCACTTT	CAWSVSHRGGSPLHF
TRBV30	TRBJ2-1	TRBD2	-	TGTGCCTGGAGTGGCGCAGCGGGAGAAGTCGATGAGCAGTTCTTC	CAWSGAAGEVDEQFF
TRBV15	TRBJ2-3	-	-	TGTGCCACCAGCAGTCCCGGCCACAACACAGATACGCAGTATTTT	CATSSPGHNTDTQYF
TRBV4-1	TRBJ2-7	-	-	TGCGCCAGCAGCCAGGAGGGACTGGTCTACGAGCAGTACTTC	CASSQEGLVYEQYF
TRBV4-3	TRBJ2-7	TRBD2	-	TGCGCCAGCAGCCAAGATTATAGCGGGTTCTACGAGCAGTACTTC	CASSQDYSGFYEQYF
TRBV28	TRBJ2-7	-	-	TGTGCCAGCAGTCTTTTCACATCGGAGGGCGAGCAGTACTTC	CASSLFTSEGEQYF
TRBV6-1	TRBJ2-7	-	-	TGTGCCAGCAGTGAAGGACTCTCCTACGAGCAGTACTTC	CASSEGLSYEQYF
TRBV19	TRBJ2-7	TRBD1	once	TGTGCCAGTAGTGCCGGACAGGGGAACTACGAGCAGTACTTC	CASSAGQGNYEQYF
TRBV6-5	TRBJ2-7	TRBD1	-	TGTGCCAGCAGTTACCACAGGACAGGGTACAACGAGCAGTACTTC	CASSYHRTGYNEQYF
TRBV27	TRBJ2-5	TRBD2	once	TGTGCCAGCAGCTTAAGATGGGGGGGACAAGAGACCCAGTACTTC	CASSLRWGGQETQYF
TRBV2	TRBJ2-2	-	-	TGTGCCAGCAGTGAACGGCTAATGGAGTACACCGGGGAGCTGTTTTTT	CASSERLMEYTGELFF
TRBV4-1	TRBJ1-3	-	-	TGCGCCAGCAGCCAAGTTTTCACCATCGGGGGAGTAGGAAACACCATATATTTT	CASSQVFTIGGVGNTIYF
TRBV27	TRBJ2-7	-	-	TGTGCCAGCAGTCCTGTTTGGGGGGTTGACGAGCAGTACTTC	CASSPVWGVDEQYF
TRBV7-9	TRBJ2-5	TRBD2	-	TGTGCCAGCAGCTTAGAACTAGCGGAGACCCAGTACTTC	CASSLELAETQYF
TRBV6-1	TRBJ2-7	-	-	TGTGCCAGCAACCCGAGGGCAGGGAATTCCTACGAGCAGTACTTC	CASNPRAGNSYEQYF
TRBV5-8	TRBJ2-7	TRBD1	-	TGTGCCAGCAGCGGCCGGGACAGCGACTACGAGCAGTACTTC	CASSGRDSDYEQYF
TRBV2	TRBJ1-6	-	-	TGTGCCAGCAGTGAGGCATTAGATTCAAATTCACCCCTCCACTTT	CASSEALDSNSPLHF
TRBV28	TRBJ2-5	-	-	TGTGCCAGCAGTTTCAGGGGATACGGGGAAGAGACCCAGTACTTC	CASSFRGYGEETQYF
TRBV11-2	TRBJ1-1	-	once	TGTGCCAGCAGCTTAGAAATAGCACTAGAAGCTTTCTTT	CASSLEIALEAFF
TRBV10-2	TRBJ1-1	-	-	TGCGCCAGCAGTGTTGGGAACACTGAAGCTTTCTTT	CASSVGNTEAFF
TRBV16	TRBJ2-7	TRBD1	-	TGTGCCAGCAGCCAATCGAAAGGGGACAGAATAACTTACGAGCAGTACTTC	CASSQSKGDRITYEQYF
TRBV10-3	TRBJ2-7	TRBD1	-	TGTGCCATCAGTGAACTCCCGGGACAGGGGGTCCACGAGCAGTACTTC	CAISELPGQGVHEQYF